This passage covers 28 T cell receptor beta chains from one sample sequenced in a study of Graves' ophthalmopathy and Graves' hyperthyroidism. Amplification from RNA transcripts yielded the TCR beta CDR3 regions. RT-PCR with HTBI primers came first, then second-round multiplex PCR. A single record per CDR3 protein comes from TCRdb applying MiXCR to the multiplex PCR reads. Here the sample spans hundreds of thousands of distinct CDR3 sequences, roughly 39% being singletons. The specimen sequenced was peripheral blood. Every receptor here comes from an adult man with Graves' ophthalmopathy.

The V and J genes are TRBV9 and TRBJ2-7; 8 bases match TRBD1. There are 14 residues in the CDR3. Germline loops: CDR1 SGDLS, CDR2 YYNGEE. Trimming removed 4 bases from V and 5 bases from J; junction bases left unmatched: 8. The CDR3 region is CASSLETGAHEQYF. CDR3 in DNA: TGTGCCAGCAGCTTAGAGACAGGGGCCCACGAGCAGTACTTC.

This clonotype came up many times. V gene TRBV7-2 combines with J gene TRBJ2-7; D not certain. V was clipped by 1 base and J by 4 bases, with 14 bases between them. Germline V gene lookup returns CDR1 SGHTA and CDR2 FQGNSA. The CDR3 consists of 15 residues. This CDR3 reads CASSLDPARLYEQYF. The CDR3 DNA reads TGTGCCAGCAGCTTAGACCCCGCTCGCTTGTACGAGCAGTACTTC.

The chain joins TRBV19 to TRBJ2-5; D possibly corresponds to TRBD2 (6 bases). Germline V gene lookup returns CDR1 LNHDA and CDR2 SQIVND (reference sequence). With 5 bases removed from V and 0 bases from J, the gap between germline ends came to 13 bases. This CDR3 region has 15 residues. The CDR3 is CASSVGLSYQETQYF. Here the CDR3 DNA reads TGTGCCAGTAGTGTGGGACTCTCGTACCAAGAGACCCAGTACTTC.

The chain's CDR3 is CASSLVFGRLDEQYF. As DNA, the CDR3 is TGTGCCAGCAGCTTGGTCTTCGGCAGGTTGGACGAGCAGTACTTC. This sequence joins TRBV5-5 and TRBJ2-7; D gene uncertain. With 0 bases removed from V and 5 bases from J, the gap between germline ends came to 15 bases. Germline V gives CDR1 SGHKS, CDR2 YYEKEE (reference sequence). The CDR3 is made up of 15 amino acids.

The count of this clonotype is one. J is TRBJ2-7 and V is TRBV20-1; 8 bases line up with TRBD2. With V trimmed by 3 bases and J by 1 base, 2 bases remained unmatched. The CDR3 is made up of 13 amino acids. Germline CDR1 DFQATT, CDR2 SNEGSKA (reference sequence). CDR3 in DNA: TGCAGTGCTAGTGAGCGGGGGTCCTACGAGCAGTACTTC. This translates into CSASERGSYEQYF.

This clonotype was counted many times. The J gene is TRBJ2-5, the V gene TRBV20-1; 15 bases are shared with TRBD2. Germline-derived CDR1 and CDR2 are DFQATT and SNEGSKA (reference sequence). This CDR3 spans 17 amino acids. V trimming: 6 bases; J trimming: 3 bases; junction bases outside the gene matches: 11. The CDR3 bases are TGCAGTGCCCCAGGACTAGCGGGGGGGTGGTGGGAAGAGACCCAGTACTTC. Protein product: CSAPGLAGGWWEETQYF.

This clonotype has just a few counts. The chain is built from TRBV4-3 and TRBJ1-3, with D perhaps TRBD1 (5 bases). V shed 1 base and J shed 2 bases, with 9 bases lying between them. There are 15 residues in the CDR3. Germline loops: CDR1 LGHNA, CDR2 YSLEER. The CDR3 loop is CASSQAPGPGNTIYF. In DNA form, the CDR3 reads TGCGCCAGCAGCCAAGCCCCGGGGCCTGGAAACACCATATATTTT.

This clonotype turned up a few times. The CDR3 DNA is TGCGCCAGCAGCTACGGCAGGCCGGAGGAGCAGTACTTC. Encoded protein: CASSYGRPEEQYF. The chain recombines TRBV5-1 with TRBJ2-7; D gene uncertain. The CDR3 extends over 13 amino acids. Per the germline V gene, CDR1 is SGHRS and CDR2 is YFSETQ. V was pared by 3 bases and J by 7 bases, with 14 bases between.

As DNA, the CDR3 is TGTGCCTGGAATTCGCAGGGGCATGGGCAGCCCCAGCATTTT. It translates to CAWNSQGHGQPQHF. The chain combines TRBV19 with TRBJ1-5, with a possible D match to TRBD1 (6 bases). The CDR3 has 14 amino acids. Germline CDR1 is LNHDA and CDR2 is SQIVND (reference sequence). Trimming pared 11 bases from V and 7 bases from J, leaving 21 bases between.

The chain links TRBV9 to TRBJ1-6; 8 positions agree with TRBD1. The CDR3 runs 15 residues. The V gene's germline CDR1 is SGDLS and CDR2 YYNGEE. J gave up 7 bases and V 5 bases, and 8 bases lay outside the gene matches. This CDR3 reads CASRHSDRENSPLHF. The DNA for the CDR3 is TGTGCCAGCAGGCACTCGGACAGGGAGAATTCACCCCTCCACTTT.

The CDR3, as DNA: TGTGCCTGGACAGGGTCCGGCTATGGCTACACCTTC. It is translated as CAWTGSGYGYTF. This chain uses TRBV30 with TRBJ1-2; TRBD1 is a possible D gene (5 bases). Trimming left V 4 bases short and J 4 bases short, with 10 bases between. The CDR3 totals 12 residues. Germline CDR1 GTSNPN, CDR2 SVGIG (reference sequence).

The rearrangement links TRBV7-3 to TRBJ2-3; 11 nucleotides agree with TRBD2. CDR1 is SGHTA and CDR2 is FQGTGA in the germline V gene. The CDR3 spans 16 residues. V lost 5 bases and J lost 4; bases outside the gene matches: 8. This CDR3 is CASSLSGGATPDTQYF. The CDR3 bases are TGTGCCAGCAGCCTTAGCGGGGGGGCTACCCCAGATACGCAGTATTTT.

This clonotype was recorded a few times. The CDR3 nucleotides read TGTGCCACCAGTGCCCCGGACGGTGAGGCAGATACGCAGTATTTT. Protein: CATSAPDGEADTQYF. The rearrangement joins TRBV24-1 to TRBJ2-3, with D uncertain. The germline gives CDR1 KGHDR, CDR2 SFDVKD. The CDR3 is made up of 15 amino acids. V gave up 5 bases and J gave up 4 bases, with 15 bases separating them.

This clonotype was detected a few times. This chain links TRBV5-1 with TRBJ2-2; D not resolved. V lost 4 bases to trimming and J lost 3 bases, with 16 bases between them. Germline V gives CDR1 SGHRS, CDR2 YFSETQ. The CDR3 is made up of 16 amino acids. The CDR3 DNA reads TGCGCCAGCAGCAGCGACCGACTTCGGGACACCGGGGAGCTGTTTTTT. This sequence encodes CASSSDRLRDTGELFF.

Many counts were recorded for this clonotype. Germline is not matched at one junction end, which may reflect a read error. The chain recombines TRBV5-1 with TRBJ2-7, with D possibly TRBD2 on 6 matching bases. The length of the CDR3 is 12 residues. Germline V gene lookup returns CDR1 SGHRS and CDR2 YFSETQ. The CDR3 is CASSLTSYEQYF. In nucleotides, the CDR3 is TGTGCCAGCAGCCTGACTAGCTACGAGCAGTACTTC.

There are many counts of this clonotype. V usage is TRBV2 and J usage is TRBJ2-2; 12 bases map to TRBD2. The junction had 9 bases not matched to a gene; V was cut back by 6 bases and J by 7 bases. This CDR3 comprises 16 residues. Germline assignment: CDR1 SNHLY and CDR2 FYNNEI. In DNA, the CDR3 is TGTGCCAGCAGCCCCGGGACTAGCGGGTTTAACGGGGAGCTGTTTTTT. It codes for CASSPGTSGFNGELFF.

Details on this clonotype: A much larger clone sits a single nucleotide away, making a read error possible. The J gene is TRBJ1-5, the V gene TRBV20-1, with D tentatively TRBD1 (5 bases). The CDR3 consists of 15 residues. Germline V CDR1 and CDR2: DFQATT, SNEGSKA (reference sequence). The CDR3 spells CSARGGGTPYQPRHF. The CDR3 nucleotides are TGCAGTGCTAGAGGGGGGGGAACGCCCTATCAGCCCCGGCATTTT.

The chain employs TRBV19 and TRBJ1-1, with a weak D call TRBD1 (6 bases). Germline CDR1 is LNHDA and CDR2 is SQIVND (reference sequence). The CDR3 is made up of 14 amino acids. V lost 6 bases to trimming and J lost 3 bases, with 14 bases between them. CDR3 sequence reads: CASSTGFGDTEAFF. The CDR3 bases are TGTGCCAGTAGCACAGGGTTCGGGGACACTGAAGCTTTCTTT.

The chain joins TRBV12-3 or TRBV12-4 to TRBJ2-2, with 7 bases fitting TRBD2. The CDR3 runs to 14 residues. The junction had 2 bases not matched to a gene; V was cut back by 3 bases and J by 4 bases. CDR3 nucleotide sequence: TGTGCCAGCAGTTTGCGGGGGATCACCGGGGAGCTGTTTTTT. The encoded protein is CASSLRGITGELFF.

This clonotype showed up many times. J is TRBJ2-7 and V is TRBV9, with a weak D call TRBD2 (5 bases). V lost 4 bases and J 3 bases, leaving 14 bases between the germline ends. The CDR3 sequence is 14 residues long. Germline V gene data show CDR1 as SGDLS and CDR2 as YYNGEE. The DNA for the CDR3 is TGTGCCAGCAGCCCGGGGATAACCCACTACGAGCAGTACTTC. Translating it yields CASSPGITHYEQYF.

This clonotype was seen just once. The V call is TRBV10-3, the J call TRBJ1-2; D might be TRBD1 (6 bases). Trimming removed 9 bases from V and 5 bases from J, with 19 bases in between. Germline V gene data show CDR1 as ENHRY and CDR2 as SYGVKD. The CDR3 runs 14 residues. CDR3 DNA sequence: TGTGCCATTTCTAGCGGGGGGCCTCGGTATGGCTACACCTTC. As protein: CAISSGGPRYGYTF.

Many counts were recorded for this clonotype. The V gene is TRBV10-2, the J gene TRBJ1-5; D is unclear. CDR3 length: 13 residues. V gave up 3 bases and J gave up 5 bases, with 8 bases separating them. Germline values: CDR1 WSHSY, CDR2 SAAADI. CDR3 amino acids: CASSEEVHQPQHF. CDR3 coding DNA: TGCGCCAGCAGTGAAGAGGTCCATCAGCCCCAGCATTTT.

The table lists this clonotype with many counts. This chain uses TRBV2 with TRBJ2-7, with a possible D match to TRBD1 (6 bases). V lost 6 bases and J lost 3, with 15 bases in between. The CDR3 totals 14 residues. The V gene's germline CDR1 is SNHLY and CDR2 FYNNEI. CDR3 sequence: CASRADSPVYEQYF. The CDR3 DNA follows: TGTGCCAGCAGGGCGGACAGTCCCGTCTACGAGCAGTACTTC.

The chain employs TRBV29-1 and TRBJ2-5; the D is unclear. The J call may be wrong; the DNA end is better matched by TRBJ2-1. The germline CDR1 and CDR2 sequences are SQVTM and ANQGSEA. The CDR3 is 12 amino acids. CDR3 nucleotides: TGCAGCGTTGAAGAGCTATCCAATGAGCAGTTCTTC. Its translation is CSVEELSNEQFF.

The chain uses TRBV29-1 and TRBJ2-5; TRBD2 aligns across 10 bases. Looked up from germline, CDR1 is SQVTM and CDR2 is ANQGSEA. The V gene end was trimmed by 3 bases and the J gene end by 2 bases; junction bases not matched to a gene: 9. The CDR3 totals 16 residues. The CDR3 DNA follows: TGCAGCGTTGAGGACCTGGGAGCGGGAGGGCAAGAGACCCAGTACTTC. Translated, it gives CSVEDLGAGGQETQYF.

Note on this clonotype: Since a much larger clone is just one base distant, this may be a read error. The chain is built from TRBV9 and TRBJ1-2; D unclear. This CDR3 is built from 15 residues. CDR1 and CDR2 (germline): SGDLS, YYNGEE. Between the trimmed V and J ends, which lost 7 bases and 8 bases, there was a span of 24 bases. The CDR3 is CASGQAGGGAYGYTF. The CDR3 DNA is TGTGCCAGCGGCCAAGCGGGTGGAGGTGCGTACGGCTACACCTTC.

This chain connects TRBV14 to TRBJ2-7; tentatively, D is TRBD2 (5 bases). With 1 base removed from V and 2 bases from J, the gap between germline ends came to 12 bases. This CDR3 comprises 15 residues. Germline V CDR1 and CDR2: SGHDN, FVKESK. CDR3 in amino acids: CASSQVPRETYEQYF. CDR3 nucleotide sequence: TGTGCCAGCAGCCAAGTTCCCCGGGAAACCTACGAGCAGTACTTC.

V usage is TRBV7-9 and J usage is TRBJ2-2; 16 nucleotides align to TRBD2. The J call is uncertain, as TRBJ2-3 better fits the DNA end. Germline loops: CDR1 SEHNR, CDR2 FQNEAQ (reference sequence). The CDR3 spans 16 residues. The CDR3 DNA sequence: TGTGCCAGCAGCTGGGGACTAGCGGGGGGGCCCGATACGCAGTATTTT. Translated: CASSWGLAGGPDTQYF.